The present entry profiles one TCR beta chain with its context. Antigen unknown. The CDR3 is 15 residues long. V lost 4 bases, J lost 1 base, and 14 bases lay in between. From germline, CDR1 is SGHRS and CDR2 YFSETQ. The authors reverse transcribed roughly 0.5 to 1 ug RNA with random hexamers. A single record per CDR3 protein comes from TCRdb applying MiXCR to the immunoSEQ multiplex PCR reads. The table has tens of thousands of distinct CDR3 sequences, over 95% seen once; the top ten hold 0.11%. From blood CD8+ and CD4+ T cells, the TCR beta chain was sequenced. This sample was taken from a study of CD8 T cells in Susac syndrome. Study-wide findings and caveats: Individuals included in the TCR sequencing and HLA analysis were acknowledged by the study to be relatively few in number.

The source is a human donor with multiple sclerosis. The sequencing input was CD4+ T cells from PBMCs. The rearrangement links TRBV5-1 to TRBJ1-1; the D gene is possibly TRBD1 (6 bases). CDR3 coding DNA: TGCGCCAGCAGCGGACCGTTGACAGGGAACACTGAAGCTTTCTTT. Translating gives CASSGPLTGNTEAFF.